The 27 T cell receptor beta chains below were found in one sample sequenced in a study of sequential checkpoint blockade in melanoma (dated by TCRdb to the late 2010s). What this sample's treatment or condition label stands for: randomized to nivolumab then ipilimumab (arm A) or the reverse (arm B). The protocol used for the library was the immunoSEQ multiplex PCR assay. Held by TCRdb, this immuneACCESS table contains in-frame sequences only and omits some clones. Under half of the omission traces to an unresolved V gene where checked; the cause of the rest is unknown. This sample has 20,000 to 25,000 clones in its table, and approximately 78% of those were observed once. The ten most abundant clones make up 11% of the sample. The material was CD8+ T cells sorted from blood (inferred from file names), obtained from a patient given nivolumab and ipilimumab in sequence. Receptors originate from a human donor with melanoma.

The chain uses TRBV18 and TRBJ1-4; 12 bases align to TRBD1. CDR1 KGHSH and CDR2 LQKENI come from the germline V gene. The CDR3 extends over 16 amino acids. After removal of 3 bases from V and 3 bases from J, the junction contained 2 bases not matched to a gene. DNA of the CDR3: TGTGCCAGCTCACCGGGACAGGGGGCTGCTAATGAAAAACTGTTTTTT. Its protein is CASSPGQGAANEKLFF. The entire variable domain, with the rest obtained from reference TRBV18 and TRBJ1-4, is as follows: NAGVMQNPRHLVRRRGQEARLRCSPMKGHSHVYWYRQLPEEGLKFMVYLQKENIIDESGMPKERFSAEFPKEGPSILRIQQVVRGDSAAYFCASSPGQGAANEKLFFGSGTQLSVL.

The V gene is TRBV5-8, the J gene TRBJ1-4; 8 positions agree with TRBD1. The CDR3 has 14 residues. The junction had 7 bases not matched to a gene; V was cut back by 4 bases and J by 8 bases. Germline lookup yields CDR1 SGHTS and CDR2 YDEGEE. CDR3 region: CASSLGQGFEKLFF. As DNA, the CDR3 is TGTGCCAGCAGCCTCGGACAGGGATTCGAAAAACTGTTTTTT.

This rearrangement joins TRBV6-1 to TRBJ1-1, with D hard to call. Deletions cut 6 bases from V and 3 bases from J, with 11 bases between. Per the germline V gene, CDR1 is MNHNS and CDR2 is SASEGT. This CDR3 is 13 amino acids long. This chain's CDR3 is CASRGRRDTEAFF. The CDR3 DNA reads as TGTGCCAGCAGGGGGAGAAGGGACACTGAAGCTTTCTTT.

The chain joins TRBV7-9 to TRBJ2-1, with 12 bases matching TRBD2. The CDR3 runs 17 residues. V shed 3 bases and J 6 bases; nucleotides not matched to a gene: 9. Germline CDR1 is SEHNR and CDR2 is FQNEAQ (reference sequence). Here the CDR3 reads CASSLLTPGLAGNEQFF. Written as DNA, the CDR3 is TGTGCCAGCAGCTTGCTAACCCCGGGACTAGCGGGCAATGAGCAGTTCTTC.

CDR3 sequence (DNA): TGTGCCAGCAGTATGACGAGACAGGTTGTTCGTCAGCCCCAGCATTTT. Protein product: CASSMTRQVVRQPQHF. The V gene is TRBV27, the J gene TRBJ1-5; D possibly corresponds to TRBD1 (6 bases). This CDR3 spans 16 amino acids. The V and J ends lost 5 bases and 6 bases respectively, with 20 bases between them. CDR1 and CDR2 from the germline V gene are MNHEY and SMNVEV (reference sequence).

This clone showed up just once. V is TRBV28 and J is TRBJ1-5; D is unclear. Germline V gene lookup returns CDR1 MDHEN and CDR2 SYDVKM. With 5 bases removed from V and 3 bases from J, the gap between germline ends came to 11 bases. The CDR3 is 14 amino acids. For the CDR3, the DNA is TGTGCCAGCAGTCGAGACACGCTCAATCAGCCCCAGCATTTT. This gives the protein CASSRDTLNQPQHF.

The CDR3 is CASSATGDTQYF. In nucleotides, the CDR3 is TGCGCCAGCAGCGCGACAGGAGATACGCAGTATTTT. The V and J genes are TRBV5-1 and TRBJ2-3; D is possibly TRBD1 (6 bases). The CDR3 totals 12 residues. Germline CDR1 is SGHRS and CDR2 is YFSETQ. Trimming took 4 bases from V and 5 from J, leaving 8 bases between them.

CDR3 in amino acids: CASSYGTSVFEQYF. The CDR3 DNA sequence: TGTGCCAGCAGTTATGGGACTAGTGTATTCGAGCAGTACTTC. This chain uses TRBV6-6 with TRBJ2-7; TRBD2 agrees at 8 bases. V lost 3 bases and J lost 6; bases outside the gene matches: 7. The CDR3 runs 14 residues. Germline CDR1 reads MNHNY; CDR2 reads SVGAGI (reference sequence).

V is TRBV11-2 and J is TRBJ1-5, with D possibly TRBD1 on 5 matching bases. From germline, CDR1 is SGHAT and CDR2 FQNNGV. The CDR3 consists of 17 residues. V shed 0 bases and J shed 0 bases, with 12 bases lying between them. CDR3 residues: CASSLDGRGDSNQPQHF. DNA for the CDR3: TGTGCCAGCAGCTTAGATGGTCGGGGGGATAGCAATCAGCCCCAGCATTTT.

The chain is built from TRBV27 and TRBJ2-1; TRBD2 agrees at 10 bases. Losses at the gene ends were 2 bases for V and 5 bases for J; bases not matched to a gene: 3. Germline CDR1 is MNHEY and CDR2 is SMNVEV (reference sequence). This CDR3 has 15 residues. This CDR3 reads CASSLRLAGDNEQFF. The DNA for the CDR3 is TGTGCCAGCAGTTTACGCCTAGCGGGAGACAATGAGCAGTTCTTC.

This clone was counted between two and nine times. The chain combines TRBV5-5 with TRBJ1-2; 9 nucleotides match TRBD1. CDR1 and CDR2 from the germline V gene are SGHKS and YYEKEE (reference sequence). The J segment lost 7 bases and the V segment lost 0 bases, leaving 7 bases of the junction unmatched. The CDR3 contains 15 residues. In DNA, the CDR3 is TGTGCCAGCAGCTTGGCCGGGACAGGGATAATTGGCTACACCTTC. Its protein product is CASSLAGTGIIGYTF.

CDR3 sequence reads: CASRKGATNTEAFF. Here the CDR3 DNA reads TGTGCCAGCAGGAAGGGGGCCACCAACACTGAAGCTTTCTTT. V usage is TRBV25-1 and J usage is TRBJ1-1; 7 bases line up with TRBD1. CDR3 length: 14 residues. Germline CDR1 MGHDK, CDR2 SYGVNS. V lost 6 bases to trimming and J lost 2 bases; unmatched junction nucleotides: 6.

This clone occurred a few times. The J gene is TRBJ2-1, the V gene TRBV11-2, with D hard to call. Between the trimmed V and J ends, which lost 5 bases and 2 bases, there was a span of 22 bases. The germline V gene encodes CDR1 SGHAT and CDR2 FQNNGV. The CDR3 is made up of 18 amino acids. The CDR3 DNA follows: TGTGCCAGCAGCCATCACCTCTCGACGAGAGGCCCCTACAATGAGCAGTTCTTC. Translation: CASSHHLSTRGPYNEQFF.

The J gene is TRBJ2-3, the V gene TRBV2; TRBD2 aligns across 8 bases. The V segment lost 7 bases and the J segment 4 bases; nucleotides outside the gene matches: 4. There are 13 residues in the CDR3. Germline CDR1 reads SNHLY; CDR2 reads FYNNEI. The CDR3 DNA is TGTGCCAGCAAAGCGGGAGTTTCAGATACGCAGTATTTT. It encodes CASKAGVSDTQYF.

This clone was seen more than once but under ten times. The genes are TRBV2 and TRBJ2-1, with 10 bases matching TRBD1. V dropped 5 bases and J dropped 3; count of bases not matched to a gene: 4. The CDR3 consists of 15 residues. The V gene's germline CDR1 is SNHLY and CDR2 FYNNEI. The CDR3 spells CASSWDRGGYNEQFF. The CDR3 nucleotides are TGTGCCAGCAGTTGGGACAGGGGCGGCTACAATGAGCAGTTCTTC.

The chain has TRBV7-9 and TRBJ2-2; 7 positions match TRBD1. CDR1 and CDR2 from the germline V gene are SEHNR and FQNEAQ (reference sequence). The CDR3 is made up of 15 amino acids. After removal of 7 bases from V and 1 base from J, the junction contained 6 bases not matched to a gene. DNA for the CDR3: TGTGCCAGCACCACGACAGGGCGGAACACCGGGGAGCTGTTTTTT. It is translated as CASTTTGRNTGELFF.

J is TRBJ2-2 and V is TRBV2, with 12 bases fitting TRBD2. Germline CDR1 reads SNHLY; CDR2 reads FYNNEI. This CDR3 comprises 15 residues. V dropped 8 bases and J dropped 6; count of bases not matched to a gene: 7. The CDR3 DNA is TGTGCCAGCCATGGACTAGCGGGGACACCCGGGGAGCTGTTTTTT. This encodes CASHGLAGTPGELFF.

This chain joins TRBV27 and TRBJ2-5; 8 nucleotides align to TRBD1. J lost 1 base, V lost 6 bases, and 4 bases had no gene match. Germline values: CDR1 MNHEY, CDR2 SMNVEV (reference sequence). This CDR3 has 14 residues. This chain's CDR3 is CASRDRATQETQYF. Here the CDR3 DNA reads TGTGCCAGCAGGGACAGGGCTACCCAAGAGACCCAGTACTTC.

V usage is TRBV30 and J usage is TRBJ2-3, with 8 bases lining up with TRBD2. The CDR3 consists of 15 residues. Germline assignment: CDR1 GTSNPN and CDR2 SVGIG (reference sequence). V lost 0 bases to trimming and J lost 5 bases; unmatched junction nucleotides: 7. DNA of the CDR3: TGTGCCTGGAGTGTGGCTAGCGGGTGGGGAGATACGCAGTATTTT. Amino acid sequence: CAWSVASGWGDTQYF. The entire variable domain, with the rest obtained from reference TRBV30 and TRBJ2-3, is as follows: SQTIHQWPATLVQPVGSPLSLECTVEGTSNPNLYWYRQAAGRGLQLLFYSVGIGQISSEVPQNLSASRPQDRQFILSSKKLLLSDSGFYLCAWSVASGWGDTQYFGPGTRLTVL.

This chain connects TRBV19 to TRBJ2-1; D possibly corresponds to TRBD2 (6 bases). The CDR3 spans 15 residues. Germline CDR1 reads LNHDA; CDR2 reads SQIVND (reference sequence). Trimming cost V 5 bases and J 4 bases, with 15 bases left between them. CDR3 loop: CASSGIAGMYNEQFF. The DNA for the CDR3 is TGTGCCAGTAGTGGAATCGCGGGGATGTACAATGAGCAGTTCTTC.

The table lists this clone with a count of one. The CDR3 sequence: CASSLDVSGRALTDTQYF. Written as DNA, the CDR3 is TGTGCCAGCAGCTTGGATGTTAGCGGGAGGGCCCTGACAGATACGCAGTATTTT. V and J are TRBV5-4 and TRBJ2-3; 11 bases line up with TRBD2. CDR3 size: 18 residues. The V gene's germline CDR1 is SGHNT and CDR2 YYREEE (reference sequence). V lost 0 bases and J lost 3; bases outside the gene matches: 9.

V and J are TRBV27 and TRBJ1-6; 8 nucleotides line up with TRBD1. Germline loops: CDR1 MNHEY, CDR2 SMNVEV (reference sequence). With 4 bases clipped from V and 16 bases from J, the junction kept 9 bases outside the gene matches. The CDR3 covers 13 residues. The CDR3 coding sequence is TGTGCCAGCAGTTCGCGGACAGGGCAGTCGCTCCACTTT. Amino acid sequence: CASSSRTGQSLHF.

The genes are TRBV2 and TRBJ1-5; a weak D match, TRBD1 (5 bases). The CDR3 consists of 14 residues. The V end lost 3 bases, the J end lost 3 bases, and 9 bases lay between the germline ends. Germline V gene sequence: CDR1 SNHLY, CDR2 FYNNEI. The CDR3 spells CASSETVLNQPQHF. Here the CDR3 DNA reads TGTGCCAGCAGTGAGACAGTCCTCAATCAGCCCCAGCATTTT.

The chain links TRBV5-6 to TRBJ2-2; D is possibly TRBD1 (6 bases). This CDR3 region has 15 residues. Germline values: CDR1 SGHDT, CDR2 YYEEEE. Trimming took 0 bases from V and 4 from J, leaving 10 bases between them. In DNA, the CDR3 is TGTGCCAGCAGCTTGGGGGGGCTGGGCACCGGGGAGCTGTTTTTT. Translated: CASSLGGLGTGELFF.

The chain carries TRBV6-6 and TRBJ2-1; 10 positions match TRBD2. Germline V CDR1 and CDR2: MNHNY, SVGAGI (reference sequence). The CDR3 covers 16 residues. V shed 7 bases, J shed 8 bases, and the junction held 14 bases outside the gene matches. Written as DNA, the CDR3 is TGTGCCAGCACCGACAAAGCGGGAGGGCCTATCTATGAGCAGTTCTTC. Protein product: CASTDKAGGPIYEQFF.

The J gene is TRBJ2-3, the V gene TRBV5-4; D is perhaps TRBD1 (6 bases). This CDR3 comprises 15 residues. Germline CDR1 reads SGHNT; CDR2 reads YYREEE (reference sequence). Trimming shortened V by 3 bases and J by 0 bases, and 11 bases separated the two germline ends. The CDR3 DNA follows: TGTGCCAGCAGCTCCAGGGGCGATAGCACAGATACGCAGTATTTT. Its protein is CASSSRGDSTDTQYF.

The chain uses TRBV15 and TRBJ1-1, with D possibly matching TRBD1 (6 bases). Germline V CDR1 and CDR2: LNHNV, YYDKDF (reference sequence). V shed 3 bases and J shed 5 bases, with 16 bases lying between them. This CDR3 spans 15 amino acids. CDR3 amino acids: CATSSPIRGGTEAFF. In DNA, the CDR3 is TGTGCCACCAGCAGTCCCATCAGGGGCGGGACTGAAGCTTTCTTT.